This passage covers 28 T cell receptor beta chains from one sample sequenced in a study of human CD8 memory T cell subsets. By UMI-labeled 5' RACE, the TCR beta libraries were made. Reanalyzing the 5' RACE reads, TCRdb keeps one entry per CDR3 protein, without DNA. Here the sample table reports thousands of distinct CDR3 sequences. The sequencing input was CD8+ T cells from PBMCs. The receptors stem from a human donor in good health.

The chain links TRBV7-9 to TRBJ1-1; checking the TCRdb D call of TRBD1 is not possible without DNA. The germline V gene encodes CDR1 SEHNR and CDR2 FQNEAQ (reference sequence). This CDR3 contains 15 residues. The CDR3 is CASSSGPQGDTEAFF.

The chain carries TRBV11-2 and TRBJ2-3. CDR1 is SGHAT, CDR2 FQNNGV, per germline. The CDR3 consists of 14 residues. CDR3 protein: CASSLDPSSDTQYF.

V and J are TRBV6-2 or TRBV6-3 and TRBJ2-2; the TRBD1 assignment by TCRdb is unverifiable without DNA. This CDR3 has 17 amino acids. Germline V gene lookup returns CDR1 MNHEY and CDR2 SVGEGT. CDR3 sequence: CASSTPVGGPGTGELFF.

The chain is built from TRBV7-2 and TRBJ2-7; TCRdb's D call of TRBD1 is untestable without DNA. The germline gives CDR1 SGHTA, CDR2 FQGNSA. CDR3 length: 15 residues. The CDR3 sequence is CASSFGTGGTYEQYF.

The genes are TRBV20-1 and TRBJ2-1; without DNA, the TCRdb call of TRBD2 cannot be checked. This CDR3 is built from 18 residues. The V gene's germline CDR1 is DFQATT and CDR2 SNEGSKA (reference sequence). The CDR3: CSASFLAGGPILYNEQFF.

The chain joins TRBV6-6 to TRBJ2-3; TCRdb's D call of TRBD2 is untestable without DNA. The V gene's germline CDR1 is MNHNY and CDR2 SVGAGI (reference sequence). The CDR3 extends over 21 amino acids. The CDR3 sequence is CASSYSAGTGMLAGVADTQYF.

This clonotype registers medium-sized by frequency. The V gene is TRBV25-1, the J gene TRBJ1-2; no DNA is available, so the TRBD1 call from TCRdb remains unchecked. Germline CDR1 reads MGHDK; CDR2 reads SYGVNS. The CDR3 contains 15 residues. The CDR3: CASSDPGTGEYGYTF.

CDR3 sequence: CASSIRPDTEAFF. The genes are TRBV6-2 or TRBV6-3 and TRBJ1-1. This CDR3 is built from 13 residues. Germline loops: CDR1 MNHEY, CDR2 SVGEGT.

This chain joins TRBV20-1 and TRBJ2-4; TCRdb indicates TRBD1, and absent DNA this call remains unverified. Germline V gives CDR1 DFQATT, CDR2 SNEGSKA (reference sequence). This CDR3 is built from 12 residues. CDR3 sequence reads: CSAPQGANIQYF.

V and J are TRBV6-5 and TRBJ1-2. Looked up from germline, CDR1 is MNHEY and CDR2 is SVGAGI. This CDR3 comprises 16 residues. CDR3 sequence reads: CASSYGIGEDGYGYTF.

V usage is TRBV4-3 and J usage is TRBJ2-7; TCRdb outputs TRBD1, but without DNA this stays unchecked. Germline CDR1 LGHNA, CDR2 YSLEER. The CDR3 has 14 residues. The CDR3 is CASSQDQGPRGQYF.

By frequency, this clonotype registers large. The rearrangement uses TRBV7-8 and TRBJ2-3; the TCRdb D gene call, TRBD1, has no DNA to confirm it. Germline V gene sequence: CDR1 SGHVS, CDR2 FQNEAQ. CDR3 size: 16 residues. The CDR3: CASSLEGGEDPDTQYF.

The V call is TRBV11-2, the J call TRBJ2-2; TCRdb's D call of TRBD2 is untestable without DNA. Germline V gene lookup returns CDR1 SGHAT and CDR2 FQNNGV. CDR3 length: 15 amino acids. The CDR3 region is CASKESGYSGGELFF.

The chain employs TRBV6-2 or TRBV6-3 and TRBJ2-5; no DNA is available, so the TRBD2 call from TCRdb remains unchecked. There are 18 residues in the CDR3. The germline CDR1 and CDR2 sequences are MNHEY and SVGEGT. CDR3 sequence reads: CASSYTASVGSRNETQYF.

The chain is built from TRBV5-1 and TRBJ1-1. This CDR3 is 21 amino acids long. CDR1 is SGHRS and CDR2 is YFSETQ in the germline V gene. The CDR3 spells CASSWGFGTVRLGGLNTEAFF.

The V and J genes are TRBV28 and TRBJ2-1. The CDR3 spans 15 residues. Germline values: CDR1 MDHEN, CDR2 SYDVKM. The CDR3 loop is CASSLASDPYNEQFF.

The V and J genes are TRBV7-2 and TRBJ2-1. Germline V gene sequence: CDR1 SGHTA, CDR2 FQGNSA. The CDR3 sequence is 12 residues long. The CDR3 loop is CASSSQLNEQFF. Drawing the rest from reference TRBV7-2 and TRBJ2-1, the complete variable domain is GAGVSQSPSNKVTEKGKDVELRCDPISGHTALYWYRQSLGQGLEFLIYFQGNSAPDKSGLPSDRFSAERTGGSVSTLTIQRTQQEDSAVYLCASSSQLNEQFFGPGTRLTVL.

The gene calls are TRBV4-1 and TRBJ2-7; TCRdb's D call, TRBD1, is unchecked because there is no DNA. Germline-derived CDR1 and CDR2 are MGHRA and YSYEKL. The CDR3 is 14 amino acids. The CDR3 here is CASSHPGGGYEQYF.

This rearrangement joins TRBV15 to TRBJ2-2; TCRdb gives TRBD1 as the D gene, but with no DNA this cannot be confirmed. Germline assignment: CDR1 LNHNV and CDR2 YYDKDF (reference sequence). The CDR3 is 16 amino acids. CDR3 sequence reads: CATSRENRADTGELFF. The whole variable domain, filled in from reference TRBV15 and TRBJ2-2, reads DAMVIQNPRYQVTQFGKPVTLSCSQTLNHNVMYWYQQKSSQAPKLLFHYYDKDFNNEADTPDNFQSRRPNTSFCFLDIRSPGLGDTAMYLCATSRENRADTGELFFGEGSRLTVL.

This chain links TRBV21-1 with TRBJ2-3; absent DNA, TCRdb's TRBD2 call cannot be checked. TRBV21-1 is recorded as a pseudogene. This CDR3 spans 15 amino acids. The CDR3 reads CASSKEKGGTDTQYF.

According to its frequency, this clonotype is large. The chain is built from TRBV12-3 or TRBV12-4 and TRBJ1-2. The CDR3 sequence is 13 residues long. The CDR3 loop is CASSLSVYYGYTF.

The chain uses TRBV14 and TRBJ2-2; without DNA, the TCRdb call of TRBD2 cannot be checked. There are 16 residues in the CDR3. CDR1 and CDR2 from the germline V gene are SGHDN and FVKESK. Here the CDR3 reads CASSQVSSPHGGELFF.

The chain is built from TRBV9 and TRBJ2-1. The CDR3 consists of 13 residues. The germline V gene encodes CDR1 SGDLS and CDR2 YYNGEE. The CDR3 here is CASSVGHPNEQFF.

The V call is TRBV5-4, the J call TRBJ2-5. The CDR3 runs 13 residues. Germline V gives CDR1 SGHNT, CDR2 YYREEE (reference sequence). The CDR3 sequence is CASSRSGTETQYF.

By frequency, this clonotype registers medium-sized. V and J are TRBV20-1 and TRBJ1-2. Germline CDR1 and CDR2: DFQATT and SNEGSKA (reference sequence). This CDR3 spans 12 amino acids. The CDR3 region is CSAGTFEDGYTF.

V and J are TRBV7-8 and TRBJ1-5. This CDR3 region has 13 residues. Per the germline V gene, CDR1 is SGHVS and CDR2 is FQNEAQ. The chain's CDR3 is CASSAKSLQPQHF. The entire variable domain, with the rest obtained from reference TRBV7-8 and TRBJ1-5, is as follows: GAGVSQSPRYKVAKRGQDVALRCDPISGHVSLFWYQQALGQGPEFLTYFQNEAQLDKSGLPSDRFFAERPEGSVSTLKIQRTQQEDSAVYLCASSAKSLQPQHFGDGTRLSIL.

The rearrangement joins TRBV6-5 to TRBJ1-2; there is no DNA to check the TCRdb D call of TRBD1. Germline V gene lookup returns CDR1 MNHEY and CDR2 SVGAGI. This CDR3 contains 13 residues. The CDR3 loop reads CASSSPNTYGYTF.

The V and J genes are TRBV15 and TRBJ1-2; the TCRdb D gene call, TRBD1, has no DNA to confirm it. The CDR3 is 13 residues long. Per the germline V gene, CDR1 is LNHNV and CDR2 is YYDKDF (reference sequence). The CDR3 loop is CATSSGSNYGYTF.